The TCR beta chain under discussion was sequenced for a study of T cells after posttransplantation cyclophosphamide. Per germline, CDR1 SNHLY and CDR2 FYNNEI. This CDR3 contains 10 residues. V was trimmed by 4 bases and J by 7 bases, leaving 5 bases between them. Concerning this clone: Its target is unknown.

General observations from the study: After PTCy, TRB diversity resembled that of CNI/methotrexate controls. Later post-transplant blood repertoires were often dominated by donor CD8+ memory clones.

TCRdb's table, derived via immunoSEQ multiplex PCR, lists solely in-frame clones and lacks some. This sample has 42,000 or so clones, with less than 95% found just once. Cyclophosphamide on days +3 and +4 followed busulfan-fludarabine conditioning and a marrow graft. The genes are TRBV2 and TRBJ2-7, with no clear D. This receptor was taken from a male patient aged 60-70 years who received an allogeneic stem cell transplant from a related donor and was CMV-positive. Some T cells may be graft donor cells. This specimen consisted of PBMCs, obtained around 60 days after allogeneic stem cell transplant with posttransplant cyclophosphamide. The chain's CDR3 is CASSGREQYF. DNA of the CDR3: TGTGCCAGCAGTGGTAGAGAGCAGTACTTC. The variable domain in full, with the rest retrieved from reference TRBV2 and TRBJ2-7, is EPEVTQTPSHQVTQMGQEVILRCVPISNHLYFYWYRQILGQKVEFLVSFYNNEISEKSEIFDDQFSVERPDGSNFTLKIRSTKLEDSAMYFCASSGREQYFGPGTRLTVT.